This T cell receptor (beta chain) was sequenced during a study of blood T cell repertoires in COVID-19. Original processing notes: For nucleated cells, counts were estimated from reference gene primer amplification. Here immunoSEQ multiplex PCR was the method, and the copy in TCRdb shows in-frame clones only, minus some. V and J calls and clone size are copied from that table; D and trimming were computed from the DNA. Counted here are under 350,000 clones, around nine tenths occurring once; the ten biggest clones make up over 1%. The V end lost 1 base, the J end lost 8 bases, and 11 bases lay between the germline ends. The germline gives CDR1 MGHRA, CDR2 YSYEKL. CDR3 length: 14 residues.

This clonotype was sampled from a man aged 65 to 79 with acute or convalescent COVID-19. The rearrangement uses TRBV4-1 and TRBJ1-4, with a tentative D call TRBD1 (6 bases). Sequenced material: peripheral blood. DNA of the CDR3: TGCGCCAGCAGCCAAGGAGGGACACGGGAAAAACTGTTTTTT. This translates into CASSQGGTREKLFF.